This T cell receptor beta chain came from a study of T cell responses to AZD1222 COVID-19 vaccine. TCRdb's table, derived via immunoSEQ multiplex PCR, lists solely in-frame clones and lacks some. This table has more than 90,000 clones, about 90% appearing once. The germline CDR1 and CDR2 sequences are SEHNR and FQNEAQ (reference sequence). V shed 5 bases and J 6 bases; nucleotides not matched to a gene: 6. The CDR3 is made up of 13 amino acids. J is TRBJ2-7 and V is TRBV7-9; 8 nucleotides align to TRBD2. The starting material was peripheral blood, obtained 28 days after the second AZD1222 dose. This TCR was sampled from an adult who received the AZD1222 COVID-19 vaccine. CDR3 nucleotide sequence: TGTGCCAGCAGCCCCCGAACTAGCGGCGAGCAGTACTTC. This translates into CASSPRTSGEQYF.